One TCR beta chain is described in this entry. Its antigen is undetermined. The entry originates in a study of T cell responses to AZD1222 COVID-19 vaccine. Study-level results: There were repertoire samples only from the period after the peak T cell response.

The repertoire was sequenced with immunoSEQ multiplex PCR; TCRdb's copy has only in-frame clones and lacks some. The sample yields some 170,000 clones, more than 80% seen once. Germline CDR1 is MNHEY and CDR2 is SVGAGI. V was cut by 7 bases and J by 5 bases, with 17 bases left in between. CDR3 size: 14 residues. This receptor was identified in an adult in good health. The chain carries TRBV6-5 and TRBJ1-1; the D gene is possibly TRBD1 (5 bases). The specimen was peripheral blood, collected on day 0 of AZD1222 vaccination. CDR3 bases: TGTGCCAGCACGGCTGACAGCTTAACAACTGAAGCTTTCTTT. It translates to CASTADSLTTEAFF.